A selection of T cell receptor beta chains follows, all from one sample in a study of T cells in Graves' hyperthyroidism and ophthalmopathy. Using its own MiXCR run on the multiplex PCR reads, TCRdb lists one record per CDR3 protein. The data hold about 520,000 distinct CDR3 sequences, with about 24% observed a single time. The specimen sequenced was blood. All receptors derive from a woman in her twenties or thirties with Graves' ophthalmopathy. The CDR3 runs from the conserved cysteine through the conserved F or W. Each record gives: clone size, V gene, J gene, D gene, CDR3 DNA, CDR3 protein. D genes are given only for firm matches. Clone size is not always given. Where it is, it says once, few, many or a class for expanded clones.

many	TRBV27	TRBJ2-7	TRBD1	TGTGCCAGCAGTTTACCGGACAGGGGGAGTTACGAGCAGTACTTC	CASSLPDRGSYEQYF
many	TRBV20-1	TRBJ2-5	-	TGCAGTGCTGCACAAGCACAAGAGACCCGGTACTTC	CSAAQAQETRYF
many	TRBV2	TRBJ2-5	-	TGTGCCAGCAGTTTCAGGGGACCCACACAAGAGACCCAGTACTTC	CASSFRGPTQETQYF
many	TRBV6-2/TRBV6-3	TRBJ1-5	-	TGTGCCAGCACCGACGTACTAGGGGTTCAGCCCCAGCATTTT	CASTDVLGVQPQHF
many	TRBV6-1	TRBJ2-7	TRBD2	TGTGCCAGCAAGAGTGGCGGGGGGACCTACGAGCAGTACTTC	CASKSGGGTYEQYF
-	TRBV28	TRBJ1-2	TRBD1	TGTGCCAGCAGTCGGGACAGTAATGGCTACACCTTC	CASSRDSNGYTF
many	TRBV6-5	TRBJ1-5	-	TGTGCCAGCAGTTACGTCGGTGATGGCAATCAGCCCCAGCATTTT	CASSYVGDGNQPQHF
-	TRBV6-5	TRBJ2-7	TRBD2	TGTGCCAGCAGTTTTAGCGGGGGGGGCCTCTACGAGCAGTACTTC	CASSFSGGGLYEQYF
-	TRBV12-3/TRBV12-4	TRBJ1-3	-	TGTGCCAGCAGTCAGACCCCCTCTGGAAACACCATATATTTT	CASSQTPSGNTIYF
-	TRBV7-2	TRBJ1-2	-	TGTGCCAGCAGCGAGGGACGGAGCTACACCTTC	CASSEGRSYTF
many	TRBV25-1	TRBJ1-2	-	TGTGCCAGCATGGGCGCTAGCTCCTATGGCTACACCTTC	CASMGASSYGYTF
many	TRBV3-1	TRBJ1-2	-	TGTGCCAGCAGCCAAAGGGGGGGTTTCGGCTACACCTTC	CASSQRGGFGYTF
-	TRBV6-4	TRBJ2-2	TRBD1	TGTGCCAGCAGTGACACCGGACAGGGGGCCGGGGAGCTGTTTTTT	CASSDTGQGAGELFF
many	TRBV11-1	TRBJ2-5	-	TGTGCCAGCAGCCGCAGGGCGTACGAGACCCAGTACTTC	CASSRRAYETQYF
many	TRBV20-1	TRBJ2-5	TRBD2	TGCAGTGCTAGAGAGGGGAGCGGGGGGGTCCAAGAGACCCAGTACTTC	CSAREGSGGVQETQYF
-	TRBV6-5	TRBJ1-1	-	TGTGCCAGCAGTTACTCTGGGGGCCAAGCTTTCTTT	CASSYSGGQAFF
-	TRBV7-2	TRBJ2-7	TRBD2	TGTGCCAGCAGCTTAGCGTCGGCACTAGCGGGCGAGCAGTACTTC	CASSLASALAGEQYF
many	TRBV7-8	TRBJ2-5	TRBD2	TGTGCCAGCAGCTCCGCATTAGCGGGGGGGCGAGAGACCCAGTACTTC	CASSSALAGGRETQYF
few	TRBV10-3	TRBJ1-1	-	TGTGCCATCAGTGAGCCCCCGGGACACCTAATGAACACTGAAGCTTTCTTT	CAISEPPGHLMNTEAFF
many	TRBV29-1	TRBJ2-5	TRBD2	TGCAGCGTCACTAGCGGGGGGAAGGAGACCCAGTACTTC	CSVTSGGKETQYF
many	TRBV29-1	TRBJ2-7	-	TGCAGCGTTGAGGGGCTTCCGGGACGGATTTACGAGCAGTACTTC	CSVEGLPGRIYEQYF
-	TRBV12-3/TRBV12-4	TRBJ1-5	-	TGTGCCAGCAGCCAACTAAGGGGCAATCAGCCCCAGCATTTT	CASSQLRGNQPQHF
many	TRBV12-3/TRBV12-4	TRBJ1-5	TRBD1	TGTGCCAGCAGCTGGGGACAGGTCAATCAGCCCCAGCATTTT	CASSWGQVNQPQHF
many	TRBV18	TRBJ2-5	TRBD1	TGTGCCAGCTCACCACTACCCCCCCGGACAGGGGGCCGGGAGACCCAGTACTTC	CASSPLPPRTGGRETQYF
-	TRBV6-5	TRBJ1-2	-	TGTGCCAGCATTTTGAGGGGCTCTAGCCCTCGGGACTACACCTTC	CASILRGSSPRDYTF
many	TRBV28	TRBJ2-5	TRBD1	TGTGCCAGCAGTTACCGGGACAGGGTGGGAGAGACCCAGTACTTC	CASSYRDRVGETQYF
-	TRBV6-2/TRBV6-3	TRBJ1-6	-	TGTGCCAGCAGTCGAGGACAGCACAATTCACCCCTCCACTTT	CASSRGQHNSPLHF
many	TRBV27	TRBJ2-7	TRBD1	TGTGCCAGCAGTTTTCTCGGGGACAGTACCTACGAGCAGTACTTC	CASSFLGDSTYEQYF
few	TRBV11-3	TRBJ2-7	TRBD2	TGTGCCAGCAGCTTGACTAGCGGGATCACCTACGAGCAGTACTTC	CASSLTSGITYEQYF
few	TRBV15	TRBJ1-2	-	TGTGCCACCAGCACGAGAACCGAGGCCGGCTACACCTTC	CATSTRTEAGYTF
many	TRBV7-2	TRBJ1-2	-	TGTGCCAGCAGCTTAGGGGGCCTCAGCTACTATGGCTACACCTTC	CASSLGGLSYYGYTF
many	TRBV6-5	TRBJ1-2	TRBD1	TGTGCCAGCAGTTACTGGACAGGGGGCAACTATGGCTACACCTTC	CASSYWTGGNYGYTF
many	TRBV19	TRBJ1-5	-	TGTGCCAGTAGTATAGGGAGTCAGCCCCAGCATTTT	CASSIGSQPQHF
many	TRBV4-2	TRBJ2-7	-	TGTGCCAGCAGCCAAGCGGAGGGGCCAGGGGGCTCCTACGAGCAGTACTTC	CASSQAEGPGGSYEQYF
few	TRBV28	TRBJ1-5	TRBD1	TGTGCCAGCAGTTTATCCTCTGACAGGGTAGGTGCAAATCAGCCCCAGCATTTT	CASSLSSDRVGANQPQHF
-	TRBV3-1	TRBJ2-2	-	TGTGCCAGCAGCCCGAAGGGGGTCAGTAACACCGGGGAGCTGTTTTTT	CASSPKGVSNTGELFF
few	TRBV6-1	TRBJ2-7	-	TGTGCCAGCAGTACCCCACAGCGCTACGAGCAGTACTTC	CASSTPQRYEQYF
-	TRBV12-3/TRBV12-4	TRBJ2-7	-	TGTGCCAGCAGCCAAGAGATAGGACGCTCCTACGAGCAGTACTTC	CASSQEIGRSYEQYF
many	TRBV6-1	TRBJ1-1	TRBD1	TGTGCCAGTTCGGACAGGGCTGACACTGAAGCTTTCTTT	CASSDRADTEAFF
many	TRBV2	TRBJ2-7	-	TGTGCCAGCAGTGAATATGCAGGGACCTACGAGCAGTACTTC	CASSEYAGTYEQYF
-	TRBV5-1	TRBJ2-5	-	TGCGCCAGCAGCTTGGCTGGTGGAGATCAAGAGACCCAGTACTTC	CASSLAGGDQETQYF
-	TRBV12-3/TRBV12-4	TRBJ1-2	TRBD1	TGTGCCAGCAGTCCTAACAGGGGGCGCGATGGCTACACCTTC	CASSPNRGRDGYTF
-	TRBV18	TRBJ1-5	-	TGTGCCAGCTCACAAGGGCCCCAAGGCTATAGCAATCAGCCCCAGCATTTT	CASSQGPQGYSNQPQHF
-	TRBV20-1	TRBJ2-7	TRBD2	TGCAGTGCTTCCCTGAGCGGGAGGATTAACGAGCAGTACTTC	CSASLSGRINEQYF
many	TRBV28	TRBJ1-5	TRBD1	TGTGCCAGCAGTTTTAGGGGGCGCGGTTCCAATCAGCCCCAGCATTTT	CASSFRGRGSNQPQHF